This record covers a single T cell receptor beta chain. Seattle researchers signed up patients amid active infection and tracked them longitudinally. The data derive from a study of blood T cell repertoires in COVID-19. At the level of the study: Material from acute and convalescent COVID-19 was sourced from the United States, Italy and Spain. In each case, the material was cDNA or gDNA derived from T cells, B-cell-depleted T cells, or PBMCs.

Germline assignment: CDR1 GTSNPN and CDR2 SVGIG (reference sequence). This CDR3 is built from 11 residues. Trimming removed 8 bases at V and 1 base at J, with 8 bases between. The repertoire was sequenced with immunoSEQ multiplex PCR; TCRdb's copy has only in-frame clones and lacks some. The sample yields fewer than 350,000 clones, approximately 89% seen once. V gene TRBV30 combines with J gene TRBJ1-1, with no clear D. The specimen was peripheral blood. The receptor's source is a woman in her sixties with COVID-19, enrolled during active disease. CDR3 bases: TGTGCCCTTGAGGGGAACACTGAAGCTTTCTTT. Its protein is CALEGNTEAFF.